This TCR beta chain appears in the sequencing data of a study of cytomegalovirus exposure and HLA in healthy donors. Trimming removed 4 bases at V and 3 bases at J, with 10 bases between. This CDR3 is built from 13 residues. CDR1 and CDR2 from the germline V gene are GTSNPN and SVGIG (reference sequence). About this clone: Its specificity is not known.

Study-level points and caveats: Reports indicated that the classifier achieved high specificity and sensitivity in diagnosing cytomegalovirus status. Sequences of the TCR beta chain were said to predict the HLA-A and HLA-B alleles of most subjects accurately. V- and J-gene trimming of TCR beta was linked (in a later analysis) to a missense DCLRE1C variant.

PCR used 60 Vbeta primers and 13 Jbeta primers. Per the original data handling: In a later analysis, of 80 million or so unique beta chains, roughly 10 million appeared in at least two donors. The assay was immunoSEQ multiplex PCR, and TCRdb's table has in-frame clones only and misses some. V, J and clone size are taken as reported in that table, and D and trimming were inferred from the DNA itself. This sample has 150,000 to 200,000 clones, with 60% to 80% found just once. Sequenced input: PBMCs. This chain uses TRBV30 with TRBJ1-3; no clear D gene. The receptor was isolated from a man in his forties in good health and CMV-seronegative. This CDR3 reads CAWNRAGGNTIYF. The CDR3 nucleotides are TGTGCCTGGAATAGAGCGGGTGGAAACACCATATATTTT.